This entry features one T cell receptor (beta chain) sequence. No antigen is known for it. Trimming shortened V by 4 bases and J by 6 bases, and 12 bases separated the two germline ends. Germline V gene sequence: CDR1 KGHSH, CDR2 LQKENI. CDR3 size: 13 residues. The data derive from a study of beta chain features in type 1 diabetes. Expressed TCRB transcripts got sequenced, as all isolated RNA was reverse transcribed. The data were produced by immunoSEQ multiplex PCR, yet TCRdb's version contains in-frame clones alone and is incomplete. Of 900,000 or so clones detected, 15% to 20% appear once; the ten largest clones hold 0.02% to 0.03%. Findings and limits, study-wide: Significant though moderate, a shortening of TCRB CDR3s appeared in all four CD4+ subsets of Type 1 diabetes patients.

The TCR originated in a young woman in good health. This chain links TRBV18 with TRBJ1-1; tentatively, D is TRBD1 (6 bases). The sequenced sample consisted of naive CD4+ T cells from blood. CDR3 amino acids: CASSLQGWAEAFF. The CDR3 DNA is TGTGCCAGCTCACTACAGGGTTGGGCTGAAGCTTTCTTT.